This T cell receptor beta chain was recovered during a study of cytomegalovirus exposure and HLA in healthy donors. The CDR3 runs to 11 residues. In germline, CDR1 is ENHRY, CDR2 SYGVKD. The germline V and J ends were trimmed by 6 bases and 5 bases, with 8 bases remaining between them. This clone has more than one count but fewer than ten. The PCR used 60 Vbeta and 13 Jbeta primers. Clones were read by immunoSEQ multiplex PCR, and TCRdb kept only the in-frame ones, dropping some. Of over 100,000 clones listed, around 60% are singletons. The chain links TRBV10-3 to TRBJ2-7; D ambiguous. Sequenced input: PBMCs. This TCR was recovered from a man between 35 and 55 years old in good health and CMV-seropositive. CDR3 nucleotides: TGTGCCATCAGAAATAGCCACGAGCAGTACTTC. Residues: CAIRNSHEQYF.